The 20 T cell receptor beta chains below all came from one sample that was sequenced in a study of blood T cell repertoires in COVID-19. Clones were read by immunoSEQ multiplex PCR, and TCRdb kept only the in-frame ones, dropping some. The sample shows around 190,000 clones, more than 70% of them seen only once. The specimen was PBMCs or T cells enriched from blood (not recorded which). The receptors originated from a man aged 35-49 years with acute COVID-19.

The chain joins TRBV6-5 to TRBJ2-7; 8 bases are a match to TRBD2. CDR3 length equals 15 residues. Germline V gene data show CDR1 as MNHEY and CDR2 as SVGAGI. J was trimmed by 6 bases and V by 7 bases; bases with no gene match: 14. The CDR3: CASKEAGLGFGEQYF. DNA of the CDR3: TGTGCCAGCAAAGAGGCGGGACTAGGCTTTGGCGAGCAGTACTTC.

J is TRBJ2-1 and V is TRBV7-2; 9 bases agree with TRBD2. Trimming cost V 3 bases and J 6 bases; bases outside gene matches: 6. The germline gives CDR1 SGHTA, CDR2 FQGNSA. This CDR3 has 15 residues. The CDR3 here is CASSFPAGGLNEQFF. The CDR3 DNA reads as TGTGCCAGCAGCTTCCCAGCGGGAGGTCTCAATGAGCAGTTCTTC. Using reference TRBV7-2 and TRBJ2-1 for the parts outside the CDR3, the full variable domain is GAGVSQSPSNKVTEKGKDVELRCDPISGHTALYWYRQSLGQGLEFLIYFQGNSAPDKSGLPSDRFSAERTGGSVSTLTIQRTQQEDSAVYLCASSFPAGGLNEQFFGPGTRLTVL.

The chain employs TRBV29-1 and TRBJ1-2, with unresolved D. V was clipped by 3 bases and J by 8 bases, with 10 bases between them. The CDR3 consists of 11 residues. From germline, CDR1 is SQVTM and CDR2 ANQGSEA. The CDR3 is CSVDNPRGYTF. DNA for the CDR3: TGCAGCGTTGACAACCCGCGGGGCTACACCTTC.

The CDR3 DNA reads TGTGCCAGCAGTTCGACAGTAGAGAGAGTTAACTATGGCTACACCTTC. This encodes CASSSTVERVNYGYTF. V gene TRBV6-2 or TRBV6-3 combines with J gene TRBJ1-2; a weak D match, TRBD1 (5 bases). The CDR3 covers 16 residues. The germline V gene has CDR1 MNHEY and CDR2 SVGEGT. Deletions cut 4 bases from V and 1 base from J, with 16 bases between.

This clone was counted a single time. This chain joins TRBV7-9 and TRBJ1-2; D not certain. Trimming removed 5 bases at V and 5 bases at J, with 15 bases between. This CDR3 is 14 amino acids long. Germline V lookup: CDR1 SEHNR, CDR2 FQNEAQ (reference sequence). For the CDR3, the DNA is TGTGCCAGCAGCCAGCTTCTCGTGGAGTATGGCTACACCTTC. Its translation is CASSQLLVEYGYTF.

The V call is TRBV27, the J call TRBJ1-1, with D possibly TRBD1 on 6 matching bases. Trimming removed 11 bases at V and 0 bases at J, with 13 bases between. The CDR3 loop spans 13 amino acids. CDR1 MNHEY and CDR2 SMNVEV come from the germline V gene (reference sequence). For the CDR3, the DNA is TGTGCCGTACAACAGGGTTTGAACACTGAAGCTTTCTTT. This translates into CAVQQGLNTEAFF.

CDR3 nucleotides: TGTGCCAGCAGCAAAGCAACAGGGGGGGACAATGAGCAGTTCTTC. This gives the protein CASSKATGGDNEQFF. The chain carries TRBV21-1 and TRBJ2-1; the table's D call, TRBD1, was not checked against the DNA. TRBV21-1 constitutes a pseudogene. The CDR3 loop spans 15 amino acids.

V usage is TRBV11-3 and J usage is TRBJ2-7; maybe TRBD2 (5 bases). V was pared by 5 bases and J by 2 bases, with 10 bases between. CDR1 is SGHNT, CDR2 YENEEA, per germline. There are 13 residues in the CDR3. CDR3 coding DNA: TGTGCCAGCAGCGGGAGCGTTCCCTACGAGCAGTACTTC. It codes for CASSGSVPYEQYF.

The chain links TRBV7-2 to TRBJ2-4; 7 bases map to TRBD1. Germline V lookup: CDR1 SGHTA, CDR2 FQGNSA. The CDR3 extends over 15 amino acids. J was trimmed by 6 bases and V by 1 base; bases with no gene match: 6. The CDR3 DNA sequence: TGTGCCAGCAGCTTAGTAGGGGGCGATATAAACATTCAGTACTTC. This translates into CASSLVGGDINIQYF.

The rearrangement uses TRBV7-9 and TRBJ1-2; D not resolved. CDR1 and CDR2 (germline): SEHNR, FQNEAQ (reference sequence). The V end lost 0 bases, the J end lost 3 bases, and 11 bases lay between the germline ends. The CDR3 extends over 15 amino acids. CDR3 in amino acids: CASSLAGRRDYGYTF. As DNA, the CDR3 is TGTGCCAGCAGCTTAGCTGGCAGGAGGGACTATGGCTACACCTTC.

The chain has TRBV9 and TRBJ2-6; no clear D. Trimming removed 3 bases from V and 0 bases from J, with 4 bases in between. The germline V gene has CDR1 SGDLS and CDR2 YYNGEE. The CDR3 length is 14 residues. CDR3 sequence reads: CASSGHSGANVLTF. Here the CDR3 DNA reads TGTGCCAGCAGCGGACACTCTGGGGCCAACGTCCTGACTTTC.

This chain links TRBV27 with TRBJ1-6; D call uncertain. V lost 0 bases, J lost 12 bases, and 9 bases lay in between. The CDR3 runs 13 residues. Germline-derived CDR1 and CDR2 are MNHEY and SMNVEV (reference sequence). The CDR3 DNA is TGTGCCAGCAGTTTATCGAGGGCGGGACCCCTCCACTTT. Amino acids: CASSLSRAGPLHF.

The rearrangement uses TRBV11-3 and TRBJ2-7, with 8 bases aligning to TRBD1. The CDR3 is 14 residues long. Germline V gene data show CDR1 as SGHNT and CDR2 as YENEEA. Trimming removed 2 bases from V and 3 bases from J; junction bases left unmatched: 3. The DNA for the CDR3 is TGTGCCAGCAGCTTATCCGACAGGGGCTACGAGCAGTACTTC. Protein sequence: CASSLSDRGYEQYF.

This rearrangement joins TRBV28 to TRBJ1-6; the D is unclear. The V end lost 5 bases, the J end lost 8 bases, and 13 bases lay between the germline ends. Per the germline V gene, CDR1 is MDHEN and CDR2 is SYDVKM. CDR3 length equals 14 residues. The DNA for the CDR3 is TGTGCCAGCAGTAAAGGCGGTTTGGATTCACCCCTCCACTTT. Residues: CASSKGGLDSPLHF.

The rearrangement uses TRBV7-6 and TRBJ1-2; 8 bases map to TRBD1. Per germline, CDR1 SGHVS and CDR2 FNYEAQ. CDR3 size: 14 residues. Trimming at V came to 3 bases and at J to 2 bases, leaving 2 bases not matched to a gene. CDR3 protein: CASSLGQENYGYTF. CDR3 nucleotides: TGTGCCAGCAGCTTGGGACAGGAGAACTATGGCTACACCTTC.

The V and J genes are TRBV9 and TRBJ2-7, with 7 bases aligning to TRBD2. This CDR3 spans 16 amino acids. V shed 0 bases, J shed 2 bases, and the junction held 8 bases outside the gene matches. Germline CDR1 reads SGDLS; CDR2 reads YYNGEE. The CDR3 sequence is CASSVDSGAPTYEQYF. The CDR3 DNA reads TGTGCCAGCAGCGTAGACAGCGGGGCCCCCACCTACGAGCAGTACTTC.

This chain links TRBV5-1 with TRBJ1-4, with D perhaps TRBD1 (5 bases). Trimming stripped 3 bases from V and 4 bases from J, with 16 bases between. Germline-derived CDR1 and CDR2 are SGHRS and YFSETQ. The CDR3 length is 16 residues. The CDR3 is CASSSLQAGLNEKLFF. The CDR3 DNA reads as TGCGCCAGCAGCTCCCTCCAGGCAGGGCTTAATGAAAAACTGTTTTTT.

CDR3 amino acids: CASTTQRDSHEQYF. DNA for the CDR3: TGTGCCAGCACAACACAGAGAGACAGTCACGAGCAGTACTTC. The V and J genes are TRBV2 and TRBJ2-7; TRBD1 might be the D (5 bases). Trimming shortened V by 7 bases and J by 5 bases, and 18 bases separated the two germline ends. The germline CDR1 and CDR2 sequences are SNHLY and FYNNEI. The CDR3 has 14 residues. Full variable domain (remainder filled in from reference TRBV2 and TRBJ2-7): EPEVTQTPSHQVTQMGQEVILRCVPISNHLYFYWYRQILGQKVEFLVSFYNNEISEKSEIFDDQFSVERPDGSNFTLKIRSTKLEDSAMYFCASTTQRDSHEQYFGPGTRLTVT.

The chain links TRBV29-1 to TRBJ2-3, with 7 bases lining up with TRBD1. Germline values: CDR1 SQVTM, CDR2 ANQGSEA. This CDR3 is built from 15 residues. V shed 1 base and J 5 bases; nucleotides not matched to a gene: 9. CDR3 nucleotide sequence: TGCAGCGTTGAAGTCAGAGGACAGGCTGGAGATACGCAGTATTTT. Translating it yields CSVEVRGQAGDTQYF.

This clone was seen more than once but under ten times. The V call is TRBV5-4, the J call TRBJ1-1, with 7 bases matching TRBD1. Germline-derived CDR1 and CDR2 are SGHNT and YYREEE (reference sequence). J lost 4 bases, V lost 4 bases, and 7 bases had no gene match. This CDR3 contains 14 residues. CDR3 region: CASSTLQGRTEAFF. The CDR3 nucleotides read TGTGCCAGCAGCACATTACAGGGGCGCACTGAAGCTTTCTTT.